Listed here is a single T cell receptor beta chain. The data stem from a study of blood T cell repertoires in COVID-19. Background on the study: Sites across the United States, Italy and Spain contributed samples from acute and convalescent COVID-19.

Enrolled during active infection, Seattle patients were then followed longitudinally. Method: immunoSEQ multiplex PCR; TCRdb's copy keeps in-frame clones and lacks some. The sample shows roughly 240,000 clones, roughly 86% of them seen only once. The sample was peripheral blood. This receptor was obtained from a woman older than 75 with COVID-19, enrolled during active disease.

CDR3 DNA sequence: TGCGCCAGCAGCTTTGGGCCGTTCTCCCAATCACCCCTCCACTTT. Protein: CASSFGPFSQSPLHF. The chain has TRBV5-1 and TRBJ1-6, with unresolved D. Germline V CDR1 and CDR2: SGHRS, YFSETQ. This CDR3 is built from 15 residues. V was shortened by 2 bases and J by 10 bases, with 16 bases between the two germline ends.